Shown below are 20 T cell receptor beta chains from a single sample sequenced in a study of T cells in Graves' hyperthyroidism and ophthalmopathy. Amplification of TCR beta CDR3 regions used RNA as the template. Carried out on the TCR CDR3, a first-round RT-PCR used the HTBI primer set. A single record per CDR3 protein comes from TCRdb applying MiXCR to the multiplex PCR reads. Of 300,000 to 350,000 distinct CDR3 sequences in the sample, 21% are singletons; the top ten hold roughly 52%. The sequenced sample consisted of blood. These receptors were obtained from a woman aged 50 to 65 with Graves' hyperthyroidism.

The CDR3 is CASSHQGTGSWDEQFF. The CDR3 DNA reads as TGTGCCAGCTCCCACCAAGGCACAGGGAGCTGGGATGAGCAGTTCTTC. The V call is TRBV18, the J call TRBJ2-1; D is perhaps TRBD1 (6 bases). V lost 6 bases and J 8 bases, leaving 23 bases between the germline ends. CDR3 length: 16 residues. Per the germline V gene, CDR1 is KGHSH and CDR2 is LQKENI.

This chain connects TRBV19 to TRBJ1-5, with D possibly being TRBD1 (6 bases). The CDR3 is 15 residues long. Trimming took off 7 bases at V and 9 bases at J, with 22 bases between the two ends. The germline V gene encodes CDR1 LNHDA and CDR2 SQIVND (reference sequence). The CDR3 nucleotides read TGTGCCAGTATCGGCATTGACAGACAAGGGGGGCCCCAGCATTTT. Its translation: CASIGIDRQGGPQHF.

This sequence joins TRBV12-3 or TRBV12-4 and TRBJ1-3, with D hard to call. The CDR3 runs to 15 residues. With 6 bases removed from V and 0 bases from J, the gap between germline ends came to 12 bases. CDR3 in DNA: TGTGCCAGCAGGCCAGACGGACTCTCTGGAAACACCATATATTTT. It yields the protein CASRPDGLSGNTIYF.

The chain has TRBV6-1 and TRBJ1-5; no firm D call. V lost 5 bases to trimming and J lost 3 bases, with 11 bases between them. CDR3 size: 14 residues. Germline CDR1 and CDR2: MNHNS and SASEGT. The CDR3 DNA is TGTGCCAGCAGTTATTTTGGCAACAATCAGCCCCAGCATTTT. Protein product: CASSYFGNNQPQHF.

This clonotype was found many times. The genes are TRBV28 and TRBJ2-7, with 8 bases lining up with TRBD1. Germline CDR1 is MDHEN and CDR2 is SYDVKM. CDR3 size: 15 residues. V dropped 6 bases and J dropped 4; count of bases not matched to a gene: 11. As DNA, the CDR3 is TGTGCCAGCAGCGGAACCGGGACAGGACTTTACGAGCAGTACTTC. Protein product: CASSGTGTGLYEQYF.

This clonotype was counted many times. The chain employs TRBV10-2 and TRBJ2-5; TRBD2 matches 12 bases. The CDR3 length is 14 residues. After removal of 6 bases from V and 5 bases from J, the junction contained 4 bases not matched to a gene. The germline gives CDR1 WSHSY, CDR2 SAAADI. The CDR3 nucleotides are TGCGCCAGCAGACCTAGCGGGGGGGCGGAGACCCAGTACTTC. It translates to CASRPSGGAETQYF.

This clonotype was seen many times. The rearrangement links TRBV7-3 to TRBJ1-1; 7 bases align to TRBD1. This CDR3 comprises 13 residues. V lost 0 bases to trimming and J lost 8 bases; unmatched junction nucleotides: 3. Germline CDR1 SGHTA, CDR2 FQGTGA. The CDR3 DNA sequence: TGTGCCAGCAGCTTAACGGGGGGACAGGAAGCTTTCTTT. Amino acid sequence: CASSLTGGQEAFF.

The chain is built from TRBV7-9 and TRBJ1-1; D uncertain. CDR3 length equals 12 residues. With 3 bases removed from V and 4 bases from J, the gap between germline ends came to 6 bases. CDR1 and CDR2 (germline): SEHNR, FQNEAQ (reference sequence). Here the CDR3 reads CASSFGVTEAFF. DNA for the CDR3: TGTGCCAGCAGCTTCGGAGTCACTGAAGCTTTCTTT.

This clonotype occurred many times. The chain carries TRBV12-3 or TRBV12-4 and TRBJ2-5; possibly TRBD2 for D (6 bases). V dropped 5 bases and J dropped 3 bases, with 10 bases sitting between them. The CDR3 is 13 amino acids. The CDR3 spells CASSRGTEETQYF. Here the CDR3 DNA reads TGTGCCAGCAGTCGGGGGACCGAAGAGACCCAGTACTTC.

CDR3 protein: CASSLPRVGDTQYF. For the CDR3, the DNA is TGTGCCAGCAGTCTCCCCCGTGTGGGGGATACGCAGTATTTT. V usage is TRBV28 and J usage is TRBJ2-3; D is ambiguous. The CDR3 has 14 amino acids. CDR1 and CDR2 (germline): MDHEN, SYDVKM. The V end was cut by 5 bases, the J end by 6 bases, with 15 bases between.

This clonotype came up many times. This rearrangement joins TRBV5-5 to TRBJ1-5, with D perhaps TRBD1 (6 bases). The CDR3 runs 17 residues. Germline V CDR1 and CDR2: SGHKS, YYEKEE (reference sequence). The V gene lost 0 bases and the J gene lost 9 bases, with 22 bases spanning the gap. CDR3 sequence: CASSLAQDRFGIRPQHF. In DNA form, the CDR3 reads TGTGCCAGCAGCTTGGCCCAAGACAGGTTTGGGATAAGGCCCCAGCATTTT.

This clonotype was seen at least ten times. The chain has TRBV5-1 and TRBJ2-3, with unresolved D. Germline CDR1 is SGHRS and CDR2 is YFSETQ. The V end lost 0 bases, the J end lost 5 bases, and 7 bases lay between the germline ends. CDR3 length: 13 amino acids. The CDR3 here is CASSLGPGDTQYF. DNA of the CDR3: TGCGCCAGCAGCTTGGGGCCCGGAGATACGCAGTATTTT. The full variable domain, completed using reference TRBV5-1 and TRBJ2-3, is KAGVTQTPRYLIKTRGQQVTLSCSPISGHRSVSWYQQTPGQGLQFLFEYFSETQRNKGNFPGRFSGRQFSNSRSEMNVSTLELGDSALYLCASSLGPGDTQYFGPGTRLTVL.

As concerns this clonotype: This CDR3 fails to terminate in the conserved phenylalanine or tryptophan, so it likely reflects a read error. The CDR3 loop reads CASRPDGNTEAFS. Written as DNA, the CDR3 is TGTGCCAGCAGACCCGACGGGAACACTGAAGCTTTCTCT. The gene calls are TRBV7-3 and TRBJ1-1, with D hard to call. Trimming pared 6 bases from V and 1 base from J, leaving 9 bases between. In germline, CDR1 is SGHTA, CDR2 FQGTGA. The CDR3 covers 13 residues.

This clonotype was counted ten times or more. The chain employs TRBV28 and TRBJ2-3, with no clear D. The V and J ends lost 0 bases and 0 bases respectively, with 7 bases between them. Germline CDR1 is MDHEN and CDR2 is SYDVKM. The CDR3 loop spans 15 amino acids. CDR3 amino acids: CASSLWTPSTDTQYF. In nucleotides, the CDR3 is TGTGCCAGCAGTTTATGGACTCCTAGCACAGATACGCAGTATTTT.

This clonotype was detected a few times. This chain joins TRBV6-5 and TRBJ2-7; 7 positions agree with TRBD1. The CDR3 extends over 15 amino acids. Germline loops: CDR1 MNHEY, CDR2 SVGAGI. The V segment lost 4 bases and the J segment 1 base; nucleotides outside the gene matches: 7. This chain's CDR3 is CASSSGQISSYEQYF. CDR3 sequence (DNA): TGTGCCAGCAGTTCGGGACAGATTAGTTCCTACGAGCAGTACTTC.

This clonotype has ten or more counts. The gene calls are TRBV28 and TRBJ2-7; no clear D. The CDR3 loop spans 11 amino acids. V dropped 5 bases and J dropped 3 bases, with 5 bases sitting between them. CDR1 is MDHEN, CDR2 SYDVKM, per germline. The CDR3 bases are TGTGCCAGCAGTCCATACTACGAGCAGTACTTC. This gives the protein CASSPYYEQYF. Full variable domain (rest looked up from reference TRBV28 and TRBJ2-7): DVKVTQSSRYLVKRTGEKVFLECVQDMDHENMFWYRQDPGLGLRLIYFSYDVKMKEKGDIPEGYSVSREKKERFSLILESASTNQTSMYLCASSPYYEQYFGPGTRLTVT.

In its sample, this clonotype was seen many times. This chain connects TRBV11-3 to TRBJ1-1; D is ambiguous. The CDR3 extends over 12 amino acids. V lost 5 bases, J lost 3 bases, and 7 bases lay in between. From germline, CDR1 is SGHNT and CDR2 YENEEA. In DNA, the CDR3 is TGTGCCAGCAGCAGGGAGGACACTGAAGCTTTCTTT. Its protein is CASSREDTEAFF.

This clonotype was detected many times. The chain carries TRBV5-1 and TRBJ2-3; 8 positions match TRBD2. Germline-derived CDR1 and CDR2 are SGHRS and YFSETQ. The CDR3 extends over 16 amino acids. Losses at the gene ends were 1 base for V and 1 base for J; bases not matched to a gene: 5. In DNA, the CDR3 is TGCGCCAGCAGCTTGCCCGGTAGCGGGGGCACAGATACGCAGTATTTT. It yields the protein CASSLPGSGGTDTQYF.

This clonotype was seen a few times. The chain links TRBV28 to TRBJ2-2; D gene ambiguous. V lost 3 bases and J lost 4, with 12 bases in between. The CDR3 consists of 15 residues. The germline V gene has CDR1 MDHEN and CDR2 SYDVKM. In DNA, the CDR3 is TGTGCCAGCAGTTTTACGCAGTGGGCCACCGGGGAGCTGTTTTTT. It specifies CASSFTQWATGELFF.

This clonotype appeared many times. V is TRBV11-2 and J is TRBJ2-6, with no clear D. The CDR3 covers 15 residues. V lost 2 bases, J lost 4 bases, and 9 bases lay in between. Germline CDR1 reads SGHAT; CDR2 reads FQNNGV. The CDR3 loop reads CASSLNTLGANVLTF. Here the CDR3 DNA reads TGTGCCAGCAGCTTAAACACCTTAGGGGCCAACGTCCTGACTTTC.